This passage covers 31 T cell receptor beta chains from one sample sequenced in a study of blood T cell repertoires in COVID-19. Some clones are missing from TCRdb's copy, which holds only in-frame ones; the method was immunoSEQ multiplex PCR. The table includes around 700,000 clones, around 90% detected once. The sequencing input was peripheral blood. The receptors originated from a young woman with acute or convalescent COVID-19.

This clone was seen only a few times. The chain joins TRBV6-5 to TRBJ2-7; 9 bases are a match to TRBD1. V was clipped by 0 bases and J by 7 bases; unmatched bases: 10. The CDR3 has 16 amino acids. The germline CDR1 and CDR2 sequences are MNHEY and SVGAGI. The chain's CDR3 is CASSYSSGQGSGEQYF. The CDR3 coding sequence is TGTGCCAGCAGTTACTCTTCCGGACAGGGGTCAGGTGAGCAGTACTTC.

The chain links TRBV2 to TRBJ2-4; D might be TRBD1 (6 bases). The CDR3 runs 12 residues. The germline V gene encodes CDR1 SNHLY and CDR2 FYNNEI. Between the trimmed V and J ends, which lost 10 bases and 7 bases, there was a span of 14 bases. Here the CDR3 reads CAIPGTRNIQYF. The CDR3 region has the DNA TGTGCCATCCCCGGGACAAGGAACATTCAGTACTTC.

The V and J genes are TRBV2 and TRBJ1-2; D not certain. Germline assignment: CDR1 SNHLY and CDR2 FYNNEI. V was shortened by 3 bases and J by 4 bases, with 6 bases between the two germline ends. This CDR3 contains 12 residues. The CDR3 spells CASSDVFYGYTF. CDR3 nucleotides: TGTGCCAGCAGTGACGTCTTCTATGGCTACACCTTC. The full variable domain, its missing parts supplied by reference TRBV2 and TRBJ1-2, is EPEVTQTPSHQVTQMGQEVILRCVPISNHLYFYWYRQILGQKVEFLVSFYNNEISEKSEIFDDQFSVERPDGSNFTLKIRSTKLEDSAMYFCASSDVFYGYTFGSGTRLTVV.

The chain couples TRBV19 to TRBJ1-1, with D unresolved. Germline values: CDR1 LNHDA, CDR2 SQIVND (reference sequence). CDR3 size: 12 residues. The V end lost 3 bases, the J end lost 4 bases, and 6 bases lay between the germline ends. CDR3 region: CASSMAGTEAFF. The CDR3 DNA reads as TGTGCCAGTAGTATGGCAGGCACTGAAGCTTTCTTT.

The chain carries TRBV7-6 and TRBJ1-2; D possibly corresponds to TRBD1 (5 bases). The V end lost 5 bases, the J end lost 0 bases, and 13 bases lay between the germline ends. This CDR3 contains 15 residues. Germline lookup yields CDR1 SGHVS and CDR2 FNYEAQ. CDR3 residues: CASSPALQANYGYTF. The CDR3 nucleotides are TGTGCCAGCAGCCCCGCCTTACAGGCTAACTATGGCTACACCTTC.

The chain employs TRBV19 and TRBJ2-3; D is unresolved. This CDR3 contains 13 residues. The germline V gene has CDR1 LNHDA and CDR2 SQIVND (reference sequence). The V end lost 5 bases, the J end lost 4 bases, and 10 bases lay between the germline ends. The CDR3 DNA is TGTGCCAGTAGTCCAGGCGTAGCAGATACGCAGTATTTT. It is translated as CASSPGVADTQYF.

The chain combines TRBV29-1 with TRBJ1-2; D call uncertain. Germline-derived CDR1 and CDR2 are SQVTM and ANQGSEA. The V gene lost 3 bases and the J gene lost 3 bases, with 8 bases spanning the gap. CDR3 length equals 12 residues. The chain's CDR3 is CSVEGNYYGYTF. In DNA form, the CDR3 reads TGCAGCGTTGAGGGCAATTACTATGGCTACACCTTC.

This sequence joins TRBV6-5 and TRBJ2-7; 12 nucleotides agree with TRBD1. This CDR3 has 15 amino acids. Germline assignment: CDR1 MNHEY and CDR2 SVGAGI. V shed 6 bases, J shed 1 base, and the junction held 4 bases outside the gene matches. As DNA, the CDR3 is TGTGCCAGCAGCCCGGGACAGGGGGCTTCCTACGAGCAGTACTTC. Amino acids: CASSPGQGASYEQYF.

The CDR3 sequence: CASSSLQDTEAFF. CDR3 sequence (DNA): TGTGCCAGCAGCTCTCTTCAGGATACTGAAGCTTTCTTT. This chain joins TRBV7-7 and TRBJ1-1; no definite D call. CDR3 size: 13 residues. Germline V gives CDR1 SSHAT, CDR2 FNYEAQ (reference sequence). The V and J ends lost 4 bases and 5 bases respectively, with 11 bases between them.

This clone was seen only once. This chain connects TRBV19 to TRBJ1-5; tentative D call: TRBD1 (6 bases). V shed 6 bases and J shed 0 bases, with 12 bases lying between them. Germline values: CDR1 LNHDA, CDR2 SQIVND (reference sequence). There are 15 residues in the CDR3. DNA for the CDR3: TGTGCCAGTAGACAGACAGGTGCTAGCAATCAGCCCCAGCATTTT. It encodes CASRQTGASNQPQHF.

The gene calls are TRBV19 and TRBJ2-1, with 11 bases identical to TRBD2. The J segment lost 0 bases and the V segment lost 10 bases, leaving 17 bases of the junction unmatched. This CDR3 has 19 residues. CDR1 and CDR2 (germline): LNHDA, SQIVND (reference sequence). CDR3 DNA sequence: TGTGCCACCACGAGGGGGGGACTAGCGGCTCTGAGCTCCTACAATGAGCAGTTCTTC. Translation: CATTRGGLAALSSYNEQFF.

The chain links TRBV7-2 to TRBJ2-5; D not certain. The V gene's germline CDR1 is SGHTA and CDR2 FQGNSA. The length of the CDR3 is 13 residues. Trimming pared 3 bases from V and 3 bases from J, leaving 8 bases between. The CDR3 reads CASSFVREETQYF. CDR3 bases: TGTGCCAGCAGCTTCGTAAGAGAAGAGACCCAGTACTTC.

CDR3 region: CASSLGQSNYGYTF. The CDR3 DNA is TGTGCCAGCAGCTTAGGACAGTCTAACTATGGCTACACCTTC. The chain joins TRBV7-2 to TRBJ1-2; tentatively, D is TRBD1 (5 bases). In germline, CDR1 is SGHTA, CDR2 FQGNSA. V lost 1 base and J lost 0, with 6 bases in between. CDR3 length: 14 residues.

This rearrangement joins TRBV4-3 to TRBJ1-5; the match to TRBD1 covers 7 bases. The CDR3 totals 15 residues. Germline lookup yields CDR1 LGHNA and CDR2 YSLEER. The V segment lost 3 bases and the J segment 9 bases; nucleotides outside the gene matches: 11. CDR3 sequence: CASSQGTGAKGPQHF. The CDR3 nucleotides read TGCGCCAGCAGCCAGGGCACAGGGGCCAAAGGGCCCCAGCATTTT.

The chain couples TRBV9 to TRBJ1-2; 7 nucleotides match TRBD1. This CDR3 is built from 16 residues. V shed 0 bases and J 5 bases; nucleotides not matched to a gene: 10. CDR1 and CDR2 (germline): SGDLS, YYNGEE. DNA of the CDR3: TGTGCCAGCAGCGTAGATGGTGGGGGACAGCTTTATGGCTACACCTTC. Translation: CASSVDGGGQLYGYTF.

The chain joins TRBV12-3 or TRBV12-4 to TRBJ1-1, with no clear D. Trimming removed 1 base at V and 0 bases at J, with 3 bases between. The CDR3 loop spans 13 amino acids. The CDR3 region has the DNA TGTGCCAGCAGTTTAGGTATGAACACTGAAGCTTTCTTT. This sequence encodes CASSLGMNTEAFF.

The chain uses TRBV6-1 and TRBJ2-1; 10 bases are shared with TRBD1. V lost 0 bases and J lost 2; bases outside the gene matches: 1. The CDR3 extends over 16 amino acids. Germline assignment: CDR1 MNHNS and CDR2 SASEGT. This CDR3 reads CASSEATGGAYNEQFF. The CDR3 nucleotides are TGTGCCAGCAGTGAAGCGACAGGGGGCGCCTACAATGAGCAGTTCTTC.

This chain links TRBV19 with TRBJ2-3; D may be TRBD1 (5 bases). The CDR3 covers 14 residues. Per the germline V gene, CDR1 is LNHDA and CDR2 is SQIVND (reference sequence). Trimming took off 6 bases at V and 1 base at J, with 11 bases between the two ends. The CDR3 loop reads CASSGHLRTDTQYF. DNA of the CDR3: TGTGCCAGTAGCGGACACCTCCGCACAGATACGCAGTATTTT.

This rearrangement joins TRBV28 to TRBJ2-7; 7 bases fit TRBD1. Germline loops: CDR1 MDHEN, CDR2 SYDVKM. V trimming: 7 bases; J trimming: 4 bases; junction bases outside the gene matches: 4. The CDR3 is 12 residues long. The CDR3 sequence is CASNRGFYEQYF. The CDR3 DNA is TGTGCCAGCAACAGGGGTTTTTACGAGCAGTACTTC. Complete variable domain (other parts from reference TRBV28 and TRBJ2-7): DVKVTQSSRYLVKRTGEKVFLECVQDMDHENMFWYRQDPGLGLRLIYFSYDVKMKEKGDIPEGYSVSREKKERFSLILESASTNQTSMYLCASNRGFYEQYFGPGTRLTVT.

This clone is a singleton in its sample. The rearrangement uses TRBV18 and TRBJ1-2; D is uncertain. The CDR3 loop spans 11 amino acids. In germline, CDR1 is KGHSH, CDR2 LQKENI. V was pared by 3 bases and J by 9 bases, with 8 bases between. The CDR3 DNA sequence: TGTGCCAGCTCACCCTATATGCGCTACACCTTC. Translating it yields CASSPYMRYTF.

This clone occurred once. This rearrangement joins TRBV19 to TRBJ1-1; 9 nucleotides line up with TRBD1. The CDR3 has 11 residues. Germline CDR1 reads LNHDA; CDR2 reads SQIVND (reference sequence). V dropped 6 bases and J dropped 7; count of bases not matched to a gene: 0. CDR3 residues: CASRGQGEAFF. The CDR3 DNA reads TGTGCCAGTAGGGGACAGGGTGAAGCTTTCTTT. The full variable domain, its missing parts supplied by reference TRBV19 and TRBJ1-1, is DGGITQSPKYLFRKEGQNVTLSCEQNLNHDAMYWYRQDPGQGLRLIYYSQIVNDFQKGDIAEGYSVSREKKESFPLTVTSAQKNPTAFYLCASRGQGEAFFGQGTRLTVV.

The V gene is TRBV11-2, the J gene TRBJ2-7, with 10 positions matching TRBD2. Germline V CDR1 and CDR2: SGHAT, FQNNGV. The CDR3 totals 16 residues. The ends lost 1 base at V and 4 bases at J; junction bases unmatched: 7. The CDR3 DNA is TGTGCCAGCAGCTTAGTTACACTAGCGGGACTTTACGAGCAGTACTTC. Residues: CASSLVTLAGLYEQYF.

The J gene is TRBJ1-3, the V gene TRBV4-1; D is unclear. Deletions cut 1 base from V and 4 bases from J, with 14 bases between. CDR3 size: 16 residues. Germline V lookup: CDR1 MGHRA, CDR2 YSYEKL. The CDR3 spells CASSQGQVAPGNTIYF. The DNA for the CDR3 is TGCGCCAGCAGCCAAGGACAAGTGGCTCCAGGAAACACCATATATTTT.

The rearrangement joins TRBV5-6 to TRBJ2-7; TRBD2 matches at 11 bases. V was clipped by 2 bases and J by 2 bases; unmatched bases: 3. This CDR3 has 15 residues. CDR1 is SGHDT and CDR2 is YYEEEE in the germline V gene. The CDR3 bases are TGTGCCAGCAGCTTAGGACTAGCGGGTACCTACGAGCAGTACTTC. Encoded protein: CASSLGLAGTYEQYF.

As DNA, the CDR3 is TGTGCCAGCAGGCCCGGGACAACGATCACAGATACGCAGTATTTT. This gives the protein CASRPGTTITDTQYF. The chain employs TRBV28 and TRBJ2-3, with a tentative D call TRBD1 (6 bases). The V end was cut by 6 bases, the J end by 2 bases, with 15 bases between. There are 15 residues in the CDR3. Per germline, CDR1 MDHEN and CDR2 SYDVKM.

This chain's CDR3 is CASSSAGLLGNTIYF. In DNA form, the CDR3 reads TGTGCCAGCAGCTCGGCAGGTTTGCTAGGAAACACCATATATTTT. V and J are TRBV7-6 and TRBJ1-3, with D hard to call. Trimming removed 4 bases at V and 4 bases at J, with 14 bases between. This CDR3 has 15 amino acids. The germline V gene has CDR1 SGHVS and CDR2 FNYEAQ.

The CDR3 DNA follows: TGTGCCAGCAGCGTAGCTCACAGGGCTGGAAACACCATATATTTT. As protein: CASSVAHRAGNTIYF. V and J are TRBV9 and TRBJ1-3, with a possible D match to TRBD1 (6 bases). V was shortened by 0 bases and J by 2 bases, with 9 bases between the two germline ends. Germline lookup yields CDR1 SGDLS and CDR2 YYNGEE. The CDR3 has 15 residues.

As to this clone: Other nucleotide sequences in the sample specify the same CDR3. The rearrangement uses TRBV9 and TRBJ1-2; D is undetermined. Trimming shortened V by 0 bases and J by 7 bases, and 7 bases separated the two germline ends. The length of the CDR3 is 12 residues. Germline CDR1 is SGDLS and CDR2 is YYNGEE. The CDR3 coding sequence is TGTGCCAGCAGCGTAGGTGGTAGTGGCTACACCTTC. It yields the protein CASSVGGSGYTF.

This chain connects TRBV4-1 to TRBJ2-2; D unclear. This CDR3 has 14 residues. Germline CDR1 MGHRA, CDR2 YSYEKL. Trimming took 4 bases from V and 8 from J, leaving 14 bases between them. CDR3: CASSLPAPRGELFF. The CDR3 DNA is TGCGCCAGCAGCCTCCCGGCCCCGAGGGGGGAGCTGTTTTTT.

The rearrangement uses TRBV9 and TRBJ1-4; the D gene is possibly TRBD1 (6 bases). V dropped 3 bases and J dropped 5 bases, with 14 bases sitting between them. Germline V gives CDR1 SGDLS, CDR2 YYNGEE. The CDR3 has 15 amino acids. The CDR3 region is CASSGTGRMNEKLFF. The CDR3 DNA follows: TGTGCCAGCAGCGGCACAGGGCGGATGAATGAAAAACTGTTTTTT.

The chain is built from TRBV30 and TRBJ2-1; no clear D gene. CDR3 size: 12 residues. The V gene's germline CDR1 is GTSNPN and CDR2 SVGIG (reference sequence). Trimming shortened V by 0 bases and J by 7 bases, and 7 bases separated the two germline ends. The CDR3 nucleotides are TGTGCCTGGAGTGTACGGGTGAATGAGCAGTTCTTC. Encoded protein: CAWSVRVNEQFF.